What follows describes a single T cell receptor beta chain. Gene labels here are mouse ones. The read ends 4 residues early relative to the CDR3; the germline J gene fills the gap. Cells pooled from cutaneous lymph nodes were sorted on CD4, CD8alpha, NKG2D, NKG2ACE and other markers. The data stem from a study of CD8+ T cells in alopecia areata. Following RNA extraction, reverse transcription yielded cDNA that acted as the sequencing template. Using immunoSEQ multiplex PCR, the repertoire was profiled, and TCRdb retains in-frame clones only, with some absent. The sample has approximately 280,000 clones, none seen only once. The V gene's germline CDR1 is SGHDT and CDR2 FRDEAV. The CDR3 has 13 residues.

Source material: CD4+ T cells sorted from a lymph node. This receptor was taken from a C3H/HeJ mouse with alopecia areata. These mice share the MHC haplotype H2-k. The V and J genes are TRBV14 and TRBJ2-5; perhaps TRBD1 as D (6 bases). This CDR3 is CASSFHREDTQYF. CDR3 bases read: TGTGCCAGCAGTTTTCACAGGGAGGAC.